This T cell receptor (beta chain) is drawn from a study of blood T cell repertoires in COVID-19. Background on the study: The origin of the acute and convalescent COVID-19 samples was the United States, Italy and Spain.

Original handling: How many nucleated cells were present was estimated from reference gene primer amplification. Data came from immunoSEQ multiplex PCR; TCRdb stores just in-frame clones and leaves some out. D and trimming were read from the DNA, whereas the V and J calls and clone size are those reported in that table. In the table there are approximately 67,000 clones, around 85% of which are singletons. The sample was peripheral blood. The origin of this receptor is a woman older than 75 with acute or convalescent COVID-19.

The CDR3 loop reads CASSYILFDSYEKLFF. The DNA for the CDR3 is TGTGCCAGCAGTTACATCTTGTTCGACAGCTATGAAAAACTGTTTTTT. This chain connects TRBV6-5 to TRBJ1-4; D is possibly TRBD1 (5 bases). This CDR3 is 16 amino acids long. Germline CDR1 and CDR2: MNHEY and SVGAGI. Trimming removed 2 bases from V and 6 bases from J, with 16 bases in between.